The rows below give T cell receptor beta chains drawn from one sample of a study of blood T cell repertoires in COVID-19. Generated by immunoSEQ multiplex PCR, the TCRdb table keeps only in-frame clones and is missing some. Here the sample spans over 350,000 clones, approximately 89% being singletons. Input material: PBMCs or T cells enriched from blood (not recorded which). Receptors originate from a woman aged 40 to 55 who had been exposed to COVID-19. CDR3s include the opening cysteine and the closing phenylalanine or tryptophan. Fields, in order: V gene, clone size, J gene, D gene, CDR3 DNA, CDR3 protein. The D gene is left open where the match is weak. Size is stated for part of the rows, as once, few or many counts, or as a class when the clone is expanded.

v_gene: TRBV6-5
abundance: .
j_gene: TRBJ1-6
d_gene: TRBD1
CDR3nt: TGTGCCGTGGGACAGGTCGGCCTTAATTCACCCCTCCACTTT
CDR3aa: CAVGQVGLNSPLHF

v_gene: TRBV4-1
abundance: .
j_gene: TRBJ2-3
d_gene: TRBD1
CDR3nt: TGCGCCAGCAGCCACGGTAGGACAGGGGCCGGGGATACGCAGTATTTT
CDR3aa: CASSHGRTGAGDTQYF

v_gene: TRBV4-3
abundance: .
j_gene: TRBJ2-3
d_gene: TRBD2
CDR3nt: TGCGCCAGCAGCCAAGGATTCCCCGGGAGCGGGAGGGCCTACCCAGATACGCAGTATTTT
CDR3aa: CASSQGFPGSGRAYPDTQYF

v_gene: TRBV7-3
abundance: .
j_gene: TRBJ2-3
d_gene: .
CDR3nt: TGTGCCAGCAGCGCCACGGGGAGGCAGACTTGGACAGATACGCAGTATTTT
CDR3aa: CASSATGRQTWTDTQYF

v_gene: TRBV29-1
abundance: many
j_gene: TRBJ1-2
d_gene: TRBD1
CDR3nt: TGCAGCGGCCAACAGGGGAGCTATGGCTACACCTTC
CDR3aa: CSGQQGSYGYTF

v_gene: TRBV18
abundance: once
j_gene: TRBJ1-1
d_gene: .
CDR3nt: TGTGCCAGCTCACAAGGGGCCAACACTGAAGCTTTCTTT
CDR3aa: CASSQGANTEAFF

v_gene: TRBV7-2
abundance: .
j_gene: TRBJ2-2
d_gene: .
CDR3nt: TGTGCCAGCAGCCCTTGGACTCGGGGCACCGGGGAGCTGTTTTTT
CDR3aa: CASSPWTRGTGELFF

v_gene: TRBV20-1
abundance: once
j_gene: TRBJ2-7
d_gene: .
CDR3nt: TGCAGTGCTAGTGAACCGGGGGGCCCTAACTCCTACGAGCAGTACTTC
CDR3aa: CSASEPGGPNSYEQYF

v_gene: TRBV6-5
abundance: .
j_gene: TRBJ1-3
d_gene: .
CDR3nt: TGTGCCAGCAGTATGGGGGGACCTGGAAACACCATATATTTT
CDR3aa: CASSMGGPGNTIYF

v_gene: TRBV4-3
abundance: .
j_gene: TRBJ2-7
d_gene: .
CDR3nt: TGCGCCAGCAGCCAGTCGAACGGCGGTTACGAGCAGTACTTC
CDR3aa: CASSQSNGGYEQYF

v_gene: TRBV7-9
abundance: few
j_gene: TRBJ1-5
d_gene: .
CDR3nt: TGTGCCAGCAGCTTAGTAGGGCGGGGTCAGCCCCAGCATTTT
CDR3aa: CASSLVGRGQPQHF

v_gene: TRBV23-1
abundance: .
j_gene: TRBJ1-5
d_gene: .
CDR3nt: TGCGCCAGCAGTCAACTTTATAGCAATCAGCCCCAGCATTTT
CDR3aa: CASSQLYSNQPQHF

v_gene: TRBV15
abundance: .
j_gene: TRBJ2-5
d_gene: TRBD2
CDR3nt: TGTGCCACCAGCAGAGTGCGGGAGAGGCAAGAGACCCAGTACTTC
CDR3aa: CATSRVRERQETQYF

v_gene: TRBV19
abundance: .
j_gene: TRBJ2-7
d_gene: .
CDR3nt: TGTGCCAGTAGTTCTCGGGGGAATCAGCAGTACTTC
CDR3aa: CASSSRGNQQYF

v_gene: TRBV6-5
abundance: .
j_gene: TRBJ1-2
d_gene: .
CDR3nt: TGTGCCAGCACCTCAGGACAGTTTTATGGCTACACCTTC
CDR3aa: CASTSGQFYGYTF

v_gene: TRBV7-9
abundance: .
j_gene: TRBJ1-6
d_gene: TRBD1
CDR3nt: TGTGCCAGCAGCTTAGGGGACAGCTATAATTCACCCCTCCACTTT
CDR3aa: CASSLGDSYNSPLHF

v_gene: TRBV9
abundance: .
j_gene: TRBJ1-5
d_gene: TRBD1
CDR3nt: TGTGCCAGCAACGGGACAGGGACCCGCAATCAGCCCCAGCATTTT
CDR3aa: CASNGTGTRNQPQHF

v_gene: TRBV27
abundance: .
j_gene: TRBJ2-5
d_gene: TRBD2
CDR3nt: TGTGCCAGCAGCCCGGACGGGGGGATTGGGACCCAGTACTTC
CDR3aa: CASSPDGGIGTQYF